Below, 21 T cell receptor beta chains from the same sample are listed, as sequenced in a study of shared clonotypes between healthy human individuals. Only CD45RO-negative cells positively selected for CCR7 counted as naive CD8 cells, so terminally differentiated effector memory CD45RA+ cells were excluded. Some clones are missing from TCRdb's copy, which holds only in-frame ones; the method was immunoSEQ multiplex PCR. This sample has just over 2,000,000 clones; approximately 94% occur once, and the top ten carry 0.85% to 1.3%. The material sequenced was naive CD8+ T cells sorted from blood. These receptors all come from a man between 18 and 35 years old in good health.

The chain combines TRBV13 with TRBJ1-6; a possible D gene is TRBD1 (6 bases). The CDR3 spans 16 residues. Germline loops: CDR1 PRHDT, CDR2 FYEKMQ (reference sequence). Between the trimmed V and J ends, which lost 4 bases and 4 bases, there was a span of 14 bases. CDR3 DNA sequence: TGTGCCAGCAGCTCCTCCCGGGGGGCGTATAATTCACCCCTCCACTTT. Protein sequence: CASSSSRGAYNSPLHF.

The rearrangement links TRBV18 to TRBJ2-7; a weak D match, TRBD2 (5 bases). Looked up from germline, CDR1 is KGHSH and CDR2 is LQKENI. The CDR3 totals 15 residues. Trimming shortened V by 2 bases and J by 0 bases, and 11 bases separated the two germline ends. CDR3 amino acids: CASSPSGDSSYEQYF. The CDR3 DNA reads as TGTGCCAGCTCACCAAGCGGTGATAGCTCCTACGAGCAGTACTTC.

The chain carries TRBV7-8 and TRBJ2-3; 10 nucleotides match TRBD2. J gave up 3 bases and V 4 bases, and 16 bases lay outside the gene matches. The CDR3 length is 19 residues. The germline gives CDR1 SGHVS, CDR2 FQNEAQ. This CDR3 reads CASSSKLAGASWGTDTQYF. The CDR3 DNA follows: TGTGCCAGCAGCTCGAAGCTAGCGGGAGCCTCCTGGGGTACAGATACGCAGTATTTT.

This clone is a singleton in its sample. V and J are TRBV5-1 and TRBJ2-7; TRBD2 might be the D (6 bases). The CDR3 covers 14 residues. CDR1 SGHRS and CDR2 YFSETQ come from the germline V gene. The V and J ends lost 4 bases and 3 bases respectively, with 14 bases between them. In DNA form, the CDR3 reads TGCGCCAGCAGCCCGGAGGAGGGTAACTACGAGCAGTACTTC. As protein: CASSPEEGNYEQYF. Drawing the rest from reference TRBV5-1 and TRBJ2-7, the complete variable domain is KAGVTQTPRYLIKTRGQQVTLSCSPISGHRSVSWYQQTPGQGLQFLFEYFSETQRNKGNFPGRFSGRQFSNSRSEMNVSTLELGDSALYLCASSPEEGNYEQYFGPGTRLTVT.

Regarding this clone: This sample includes further DNA sequences coding for the same CDR3. This chain connects TRBV19 to TRBJ2-1; 10 nucleotides align to TRBD2. This CDR3 has 15 residues. Germline-derived CDR1 and CDR2 are LNHDA and SQIVND (reference sequence). V shed 2 bases, J shed 5 bases, and the junction held 3 bases outside the gene matches. The CDR3: CASSILAGGDNEQFF. The CDR3 DNA follows: TGTGCCAGTAGTATATTAGCGGGGGGAGACAATGAGCAGTTCTTC. Drawing the rest from reference TRBV19 and TRBJ2-1, the complete variable domain is DGGITQSPKYLFRKEGQNVTLSCEQNLNHDAMYWYRQDPGQGLRLIYYSQIVNDFQKGDIAEGYSVSREKKESFPLTVTSAQKNPTAFYLCASSILAGGDNEQFFGPGTRLTVL.

This clone appeared a few times. This chain uses TRBV2 with TRBJ2-7; possible D gene TRBD1, 5 bases. This CDR3 spans 12 amino acids. From germline, CDR1 is SNHLY and CDR2 FYNNEI. The V and J ends lost 3 bases and 2 bases respectively, with 5 bases between them. The CDR3 here is CASSDRAYEQYF. The CDR3 nucleotides are TGTGCCAGCAGTGACAGGGCCTACGAGCAGTACTTC.

V is TRBV6-6 and J is TRBJ2-3; D is unclear. CDR1 and CDR2 (germline): MNHNY, SVGAGI (reference sequence). The length of the CDR3 is 14 residues. Trimming took 10 bases from V and 9 from J, leaving 23 bases between them. CDR3 DNA sequence: TGTGCCACCCTTGAGGTCGGATCTCTCGGGACGCAGTATTTT. Amino acids: CATLEVGSLGTQYF.

This clone was seen only once. Other DNA sequences in this sample translate to the same CDR3. V usage is TRBV27 and J usage is TRBJ1-1, with D hard to call. Germline V gene data show CDR1 as MNHEY and CDR2 as SMNVEV (reference sequence). V was pared by 6 bases and J by 1 base, with 6 bases between. CDR3 size: 12 residues. The CDR3 here is CASRGENTEAFF. DNA of the CDR3: TGTGCCAGCAGGGGAGAGAACACTGAAGCTTTCTTT.

This rearrangement joins TRBV6-1 to TRBJ1-3; D is uncertain. The V gene's germline CDR1 is MNHNS and CDR2 SASEGT. V gave up 2 bases and J gave up 0 bases, with 11 bases separating them. CDR3 length equals 16 residues. The CDR3 sequence is CASSEWSAFSGNTIYF. DNA for the CDR3: TGTGCCAGCAGTGAATGGTCGGCTTTCTCTGGAAACACCATATATTTT.

The rearrangement uses TRBV27 and TRBJ2-5, with 14 bases lining up with TRBD2. CDR1 and CDR2 from the germline V gene are MNHEY and SMNVEV (reference sequence). The CDR3 contains 15 residues. V trimming: 8 bases; J trimming: 5 bases; junction bases outside the gene matches: 7. The CDR3 DNA follows: TGTGCCAGCGGGTGGGGACTAGCGGGAGCGGAGACCCAGTACTTC. This translates into CASGWGLAGAETQYF.

The chain links TRBV30 to TRBJ1-3, with D unresolved. The germline gives CDR1 GTSNPN, CDR2 SVGIG (reference sequence). The ends were cut back, 8 bases at V and 3 bases at J, with 14 bases in the middle. The CDR3 is 13 amino acids. This CDR3 reads CALEQLLGNTIYF. The CDR3 bases are TGTGCCCTCGAGCAGTTGCTTGGAAACACCATATATTTT. Based on the CDR3 plus reference TRBV30 and TRBJ1-3, the full variable domain is SQTIHQWPATLVQPVGSPLSLECTVEGTSNPNLYWYRQAAGRGLQLLFYSVGIGQISSEVPQNLSASRPQDRQFILSSKKLLLSDSGFYLCALEQLLGNTIYFGEGSWLTVV.

V gene TRBV2 combines with J gene TRBJ2-7; no definite D call. There are 11 residues in the CDR3. The V and J ends lost 7 bases and 4 bases respectively, with 8 bases between them. CDR1 SNHLY and CDR2 FYNNEI come from the germline V gene. The CDR3 nucleotides are TGTGCCAGCACCAGAGATTACGAGCAGTACTTC. The encoded protein is CASTRDYEQYF.

This chain links TRBV19 with TRBJ2-7, with D possibly being TRBD1 or TRBD2 (5 bases each). Looked up from germline, CDR1 is LNHDA and CDR2 is SQIVND (reference sequence). V was cut by 9 bases and J by 6 bases, with 18 bases left in between. This CDR3 is built from 13 residues. The chain's CDR3 is CASDSGQGSEQYF. CDR3 sequence (DNA): TGTGCCAGCGACAGCGGTCAGGGCTCCGAGCAGTACTTC.

The V call is TRBV11-2, the J call TRBJ1-5; D unclear. Germline CDR1 SGHAT, CDR2 FQNNGV. This CDR3 is 18 amino acids long. V lost 1 base to trimming and J lost 0 bases, with 16 bases between them. The CDR3 nucleotides are TGTGCCAGCAGCTTAGGAGGAAGCGATTGCCATAGCAATCAGCCCCAGCATTTT. This gives the protein CASSLGGSDCHSNQPQHF.

The V gene is TRBV27, the J gene TRBJ2-5, with a weak D call TRBD1 (5 bases). CDR1 is MNHEY, CDR2 SMNVEV, per germline (reference sequence). Trimming pared 7 bases from V and 3 bases from J, leaving 15 bases between. The CDR3 has 14 amino acids. CDR3 sequence (DNA): TGTGCCAGCACCGCGACAGTAGACGAAGAGACCCAGTACTTC. This translates into CASTATVDEETQYF.

The chain has TRBV6-1 and TRBJ2-7, with 7 bases that match TRBD1. Germline values: CDR1 MNHNS, CDR2 SASEGT. The CDR3 sequence is 15 residues long. Losses at the gene ends were 5 bases for V and 3 bases for J; bases not matched to a gene: 10. The CDR3 sequence is CASSPRRQGFYEQYF. The CDR3 DNA is TGTGCCAGCAGTCCGCGCCGACAGGGTTTCTACGAGCAGTACTTC.

Only a few counts were recorded for this clone. This chain connects TRBV7-8 to TRBJ2-5, with TRBD2 identical over 7 bases. Germline V lookup: CDR1 SGHVS, CDR2 FQNEAQ. This CDR3 has 14 residues. J gave up 11 bases and V 3 bases, and 12 bases lay outside the gene matches. DNA of the CDR3: TGTGCCAGCAGCTTGGGGGGGAATAGAGCTCAGCAGTACTTC. Protein: CASSLGGNRAQQYF. Using reference TRBV7-8 and TRBJ2-5 for the parts outside the CDR3, the full variable domain is GAGVSQSPRYKVAKRGQDVALRCDPISGHVSLFWYQQALGQGPEFLTYFQNEAQLDKSGLPSDRFFAERPEGSVSTLKIQRTQQEDSAVYLCASSLGGNRAQQYFGPGTRLLVL.

This sequence joins TRBV11-2 and TRBJ1-6; D remains ambiguous. The germline V and J ends were trimmed by 4 bases and 3 bases, with 7 bases remaining between them. This CDR3 comprises 14 residues. Germline assignment: CDR1 SGHAT and CDR2 FQNNGV. In DNA, the CDR3 is TGTGCCAGCAGCTCTGGGGTCTATAATTCACCCCTCCACTTT. It encodes CASSSGVYNSPLHF. Combining the CDR3 with reference TRBV11-2 and TRBJ1-6 gives the whole variable domain EAGVAQSPRYKIIEKRQSVAFWCNPISGHATLYWYQQILGQGPKLLIQFQNNGVVDDSQLPKDRFSAERLKGVDSTLKIQPAKLEDSAVYLCASSSGVYNSPLHFGNGTRLTVT.

The rearrangement uses TRBV27 and TRBJ2-1; 8 nucleotides match TRBD1. The CDR3 contains 16 residues. V was clipped by 7 bases and J by 7 bases; unmatched bases: 15. CDR1 is MNHEY, CDR2 SMNVEV, per germline (reference sequence). The CDR3 DNA reads as TGTGCCAGCACCCATTCCGCGGGACAGGACATAAATGAGCAGTTCTTC. It translates to CASTHSAGQDINEQFF.

The chain links TRBV1 to TRBJ1-1; the D call in the table, TRBD1, was not verified against the DNA. TRBV1 is a listed pseudogene. The CDR3 is made up of 16 amino acids. The CDR3 nucleotides are TGCACCAGCAGCCACTCACAGGAAAGGACGAACACTGAAGCTTTCTTT. Translated: CTSSHSQERTNTEAFF.

The chain links TRBV19 to TRBJ2-1, with D perhaps TRBD2 (6 bases). The V gene's germline CDR1 is LNHDA and CDR2 SQIVND (reference sequence). The CDR3 has 17 amino acids. Trimming left V 5 bases short and J 0 bases short, with 17 bases between. The CDR3 here is CASSVSVAEHSYNEQFF. CDR3 nucleotide sequence: TGTGCCAGTAGTGTCTCAGTAGCGGAGCACTCCTACAATGAGCAGTTCTTC.